This TCR beta chain came from a study of blood T cell repertoires in COVID-19. Recruitment covered about 25 US areas and drew participants whose ages spanned about 18 to 89 years. Data came from immunoSEQ multiplex PCR; TCRdb stores just in-frame clones and leaves some out. The sample lists around 300,000 clones; around 90% were seen once. The origin of this receptor is a woman in her fifties or sixties who had recovered from COVID-19. The sample was PBMCs or T cells enriched from blood (not recorded which).

The CDR3 coding sequence is TGTGCCAGCAACGCAGGTGGTAACACTGAAGCTTTCTTT. The encoded protein is CASNAGGNTEAFF. The rearrangement links TRBV3-1 (or the pseudogene TRBV3-2) to TRBJ1-1; D unclear. The CDR3 is made up of 13 amino acids. CDR1 and CDR2 from the germline V gene are LGHDT and YNNKEL (reference sequence). Trimming took off 7 bases at V and 2 bases at J, with 11 bases between the two ends.